These 5 T cell receptor beta chains were sequenced from one sample in a study of blood T cell repertoires in COVID-19. Profiled with immunoSEQ multiplex PCR; TCRdb holds only in-frame clones, not every one. The data hold roughly 330,000 clones, with roughly 90% observed a single time. Sequences were obtained from peripheral blood. The origin of the receptors is a woman aged 45-65 years with active or convalescent COVID-19.

V usage is TRBV19 and J usage is TRBJ1-4; D uncertain. CDR1 and CDR2 from the germline V gene are LNHDA and SQIVND (reference sequence). Trimming cost V 4 bases and J 4 bases, with 4 bases left between them. CDR3 length: 12 amino acids. The CDR3 reads CASSNYNEKLFF. CDR3 DNA: TGTGCCAGTAGTAACTATAATGAAAAACTGTTTTTT.

The chain joins TRBV5-1 to TRBJ1-3, with a weak D call TRBD1 (6 bases). V lost 4 bases to trimming and J lost 0 bases, with 14 bases between them. Germline lookup yields CDR1 SGHRS and CDR2 YFSETQ. This CDR3 comprises 16 residues. Written as DNA, the CDR3 is TGCGCCAGCAGCCCGCGACAGGCGAGCTCTGGAAACACCATATATTTT. Amino acid sequence: CASSPRQASSGNTIYF.

The CDR3 region is CAIGTGGDEKLFF. The DNA for the CDR3 is TGTGCCATCGGGACAGGGGGCGATGAAAAACTGTTTTTT. The chain joins TRBV10-3 to TRBJ1-4; 12 nucleotides match TRBD1. CDR3 length: 13 residues. Germline values: CDR1 ENHRY, CDR2 SYGVKD. Unmatched junction bases numbered 1, after V lost 8 bases and J lost 6 bases.

This rearrangement joins TRBV7-2 to TRBJ2-7, with TRBD2 identical over 13 bases. This CDR3 region has 16 residues. Germline lookup yields CDR1 SGHTA and CDR2 FQGNSA. The junction had 8 bases not matched to a gene; V was cut back by 5 bases and J by 4 bases. The CDR3 region has the DNA TGTGCCAGCAGCCTAACGGGACTAGCGGGAATGTACGAGCAGTACTTC. Residues: CASSLTGLAGMYEQYF.

The CDR3 nucleotides are TGTGCCAGCAGTTTGCCAGATTCCTACGAGCAGTACTTC. It codes for CASSLPDSYEQYF. V usage is TRBV12-3 or TRBV12-4 and J usage is TRBJ2-7, with D hard to call. This CDR3 is built from 13 residues. The V and J ends lost 3 bases and 1 base respectively, with 7 bases between them.